This section outlines one T cell receptor (beta chain) sequence together with its context. The sample comes from a study of blood T cell repertoires in COVID-19. CDR3 length: 15 residues. With 2 bases removed from V and 2 bases from J, the gap between germline ends came to 10 bases. Germline-derived CDR1 and CDR2 are KGHSH and LQKENI. Sequencing used immunoSEQ multiplex PCR; TCRdb keeps in-frame clones, though not all of them. Of approximately 50,000 clones in the sample, 90% are singletons; the top ten hold 5.1%. This TCR was sampled from a man between 65 and 85 years old with acute or convalescent COVID-19. Sequencing was performed on peripheral blood. V usage is TRBV18 and J usage is TRBJ1-3; D not resolved. This CDR3 is CASSPGRNPGNTIYF. The CDR3 bases are TGTGCCAGCTCACCAGGCAGGAACCCTGGAAACACCATATATTTT.